The 25 T cell receptor beta chains in this list originate from one sample, sequenced in a study of shared clonotypes between healthy human individuals. In the naive CD8 group, cells lacked CD45RO and were positively selected for CCR7, so terminally differentiated effector memory CD45RA+ cells were left out. Sequencing used immunoSEQ multiplex PCR; TCRdb keeps in-frame clones, though not all of them. This repertoire shows just over 2,000,000 clones, about 95% found once; its top ten account for roughly 1%. The specimen sequenced was naive CD8+ T cells sorted from blood. These receptors all stem from a man younger than 35 in good health.

The V gene is TRBV7-9, the J gene TRBJ2-7, with unresolved D. Trimming took off 10 bases at V and 4 bases at J, with 14 bases between the two ends. CDR3 length equals 12 residues. CDR1 and CDR2 (germline): SEHNR, FQNEAQ (reference sequence). The CDR3 DNA sequence: TGTGCCACCACCCAGATATCATACGAGCAGTACTTC. This encodes CATTQISYEQYF.

The rearrangement joins TRBV10-3 to TRBJ2-5, with 10 bases lining up with TRBD2. The trim removed 3 bases at V and 4 bases at J, leaving 2 bases unmatched. Germline CDR1 is ENHRY and CDR2 is SYGVKD. The CDR3 is 14 amino acids. The CDR3 DNA reads TGTGCCATCAGTGAAGCGGGGGGGCTAGAGACCCAGTACTTC. Translation: CAISEAGGLETQYF.

CDR3 in amino acids: CSVAPGPFSYEQYF. The CDR3 bases are TGCAGCGTTGCACCGGGACCCTTCTCCTACGAGCAGTACTTC. The V and J genes are TRBV29-1 and TRBJ2-7; D could derive from TRBD1 or TRBD2 (5 bases each). Trimming took 4 bases from V and 0 from J, leaving 13 bases between them. The CDR3 spans 14 residues. Per the germline V gene, CDR1 is SQVTM and CDR2 is ANQGSEA.

The chain links TRBV6-5 to TRBJ2-1; D is uncertain. Trimming shortened V by 5 bases and J by 5 bases, and 7 bases separated the two germline ends. The length of the CDR3 is 12 residues. Germline lookup yields CDR1 MNHEY and CDR2 SVGAGI. The CDR3 DNA is TGTGCCAGCAGTCGGGCGAACAATGAGCAGTTCTTC. Translation gives CASSRANNEQFF.

The CDR3 nucleotides read TGTGCCAGCAGCGGGCTTAAGGGACAGGGGGCCTCGGAGCAGTACTTC. It codes for CASSGLKGQGASEQYF. This chain joins TRBV11-2 and TRBJ2-7; 12 nucleotides agree with TRBD1. Germline V gives CDR1 SGHAT, CDR2 FQNNGV. CDR3 length: 16 residues. Germline trimming cut 5 bases from V and 7 bases from J; bases unmatched to any gene: 12.

V and J are TRBV6-1 and TRBJ1-2, with D uncertain. V shed 2 bases and J shed 0 bases, with 16 bases lying between them. The CDR3 runs to 17 residues. Germline CDR1 is MNHNS and CDR2 is SASEGT. DNA for the CDR3: TGTGCCAGCAGTGAAACTCCTGTTCTACGAACTAACTATGGCTACACCTTC. It codes for CASSETPVLRTNYGYTF.

The chain has TRBV6-5 and TRBJ2-5; 9 bases align to TRBD1. V lost 6 bases, J lost 5 bases, and 7 bases stayed unmatched. The CDR3 consists of 14 residues. Germline V gene sequence: CDR1 MNHEY, CDR2 SVGAGI. CDR3 region: CASSSGQGSETQYF. In nucleotides, the CDR3 is TGTGCCAGCAGCTCGGGACAGGGAAGCGAGACCCAGTACTTC.

The chain is built from TRBV28 and TRBJ2-7; 8 bases are shared with TRBD1. Losses at the gene ends were 8 bases for V and 2 bases for J; bases not matched to a gene: 5. Germline V lookup: CDR1 MDHEN, CDR2 SYDVKM. This CDR3 is 13 amino acids long. CDR3 residues: CASGTGDTYEQYF. As DNA, the CDR3 is TGTGCCAGCGGGACAGGTGACACCTACGAGCAGTACTTC.

The chain links TRBV4-1 to TRBJ2-7; no reliable D call. V was shortened by 3 bases and J by 5 bases, with 8 bases between the two germline ends. The germline V gene has CDR1 MGHRA and CDR2 YSYEKL. The CDR3 contains 12 residues. In DNA form, the CDR3 reads TGCGCCAGCAGCCACCCTGGTGACGAGCAGTACTTC. Its translation is CASSHPGDEQYF.

V gene TRBV4-1 combines with J gene TRBJ1-4; D is unresolved. This CDR3 comprises 18 residues. The germline CDR1 and CDR2 sequences are MGHRA and YSYEKL. The V end was cut by 0 bases, the J end by 8 bases, with 22 bases between. The CDR3 DNA reads as TGCGCCAGCAGCCAAGAAAACAGCGCAGGATTCCTAAGGGAAAAACTGTTTTTT. This encodes CASSQENSAGFLREKLFF.

The chain links TRBV4-1 to TRBJ2-3, with 7 positions matching TRBD2. The CDR3 runs to 16 residues. Germline CDR1 MGHRA, CDR2 YSYEKL. Trimming took 1 base from V and 1 from J; bases not matched to a gene: 5. In DNA, the CDR3 is TGCGCCAGCAGCCAAGGGGGGGGAGTGGGCACAGATACGCAGTATTTT. Translated, it gives CASSQGGGVGTDTQYF.

About this clone: One base away lies a much larger clone, so this may be a sequencing read error. The chain combines TRBV29-1 with TRBJ1-2; the D is unclear. CDR3 length: 10 residues. Germline values: CDR1 SQVTM, CDR2 ANQGSEA. The DNA for the CDR3 is TGCGGCGATGATCAGGATGGCTACACCTTC. The encoded protein is CGDDQDGYTF.

The chain uses TRBV11-2 and TRBJ2-7; D possibly corresponds to TRBD2 (7 bases). V lost 1 base and J 5 bases, leaving 12 bases between the germline ends. Germline V gene lookup returns CDR1 SGHAT and CDR2 FQNNGV. CDR3 length: 14 residues. The chain's CDR3 is CASSLAGGSDEQYF. For the CDR3, the DNA is TGTGCCAGCAGCTTAGCGGGGGGCTCGGACGAGCAGTACTTC.

This chain uses TRBV9 with TRBJ2-7; no clear D gene. This CDR3 is built from 14 residues. Germline assignment: CDR1 SGDLS and CDR2 YYNGEE. Between the trimmed V and J ends, which lost 0 bases and 3 bases, there was a span of 10 bases. In DNA, the CDR3 is TGTGCCAGCAGCGTAGCAGTCGGTAACTACGAGCAGTACTTC. It codes for CASSVAVGNYEQYF.

Regarding this clone: The same CDR3 is also encoded by other DNA sequences in this sample. The chain carries TRBV7-9 and TRBJ2-1, with D unclear. In germline, CDR1 is SEHNR, CDR2 FQNEAQ (reference sequence). Trimming took off 3 bases at V and 8 bases at J, with 11 bases between the two ends. CDR3 length: 13 residues. CDR3 sequence reads: CASSFPGRDEQFF. DNA for the CDR3: TGTGCCAGCAGCTTCCCAGGTAGGGATGAGCAGTTCTTC.

The chain uses TRBV7-9 and TRBJ2-7; TRBD2 is a possible D gene (5 bases). CDR3 length: 13 residues. The germline gives CDR1 SEHNR, CDR2 FQNEAQ (reference sequence). Trimming cost V 2 bases and J 5 bases, with 10 bases left between them. DNA of the CDR3: TGTGCCAGCAGCTTACTTTTGGGAGACGAGCAGTACTTC. Encoded protein: CASSLLLGDEQYF.

The chain couples TRBV7-9 to TRBJ1-2, with 7 positions matching TRBD1. With 1 base clipped from V and 5 bases from J, the junction kept 4 bases outside the gene matches. CDR1 is SEHNR, CDR2 FQNEAQ, per germline (reference sequence). The CDR3 extends over 14 amino acids. CDR3 in amino acids: CASSLEGQNYGYTF. The CDR3 DNA follows: TGTGCCAGCAGCTTAGAGGGACAGAATTATGGCTACACCTTC.

With regard to this clone: The sample has other DNA sequences that encode this CDR3 too. V is TRBV30 and J is TRBJ2-7; D perhaps matches TRBD2 (5 bases). The CDR3 is made up of 12 amino acids. The V and J ends lost 3 bases and 1 base respectively, with 7 bases between them. Germline CDR1 reads GTSNPN; CDR2 reads SVGIG (reference sequence). CDR3 in DNA: TGTGCCTGGAGCGGGGAATCCTACGAGCAGTACTTC. It is translated as CAWSGESYEQYF.

V usage is TRBV7-9 and J usage is TRBJ1-3, with D maybe TRBD1 (5 bases). With 3 bases removed from V and 2 bases from J, the gap between germline ends came to 14 bases. The CDR3 covers 16 residues. Germline V gene sequence: CDR1 SEHNR, CDR2 FQNEAQ (reference sequence). The CDR3 here is CASSFRDPPTGNTIYF. DNA of the CDR3: TGTGCCAGCAGCTTTCGGGACCCCCCGACTGGAAACACCATATATTTT.

The chain links TRBV13 to TRBJ2-1, with no clear D. This CDR3 contains 12 residues. Germline CDR1 reads PRHDT; CDR2 reads FYEKMQ (reference sequence). Deletions cut 1 base from V and 12 bases from J, with 10 bases between. The DNA for the CDR3 is TGTGCCAGCAGCTTAGAAACTTTCGGGCAGTTCTTC. It encodes CASSLETFGQFF.

This chain connects TRBV6-5 to TRBJ1-2; D uncertain. Germline V gives CDR1 MNHEY, CDR2 SVGAGI. CDR3 length: 16 residues. V dropped 0 bases and J dropped 6 bases, with 17 bases sitting between them. CDR3 amino acids: CASSYSRWLPLDGYTF. In nucleotides, the CDR3 is TGTGCCAGCAGTTACTCGAGGTGGCTGCCCCTTGATGGCTACACCTTC.

The CDR3 region is CASSWSPLGTEAFF. The CDR3 DNA reads as TGTGCCAGCAGCTGGAGCCCGTTGGGGACTGAAGCTTTCTTT. The chain has TRBV5-6 and TRBJ1-1, with D unresolved. The CDR3 consists of 14 residues. Per germline, CDR1 SGHDT and CDR2 YYEEEE. The ends were cut back, 3 bases at V and 5 bases at J, with 14 bases in the middle.

The chain combines TRBV4-3 with TRBJ1-5, with 7 bases lining up with TRBD1. The V gene end was trimmed by 4 bases and the J gene end by 5 bases; junction bases not matched to a gene: 5. The CDR3 length is 14 residues. Germline values: CDR1 LGHNA, CDR2 YSLEER. CDR3 bases: TGCGCCAGCAGCCCGGGGACAGCGGATCAGCCCCAGCATTTT. Encoded protein: CASSPGTADQPQHF.

The chain employs TRBV5-5 and TRBJ2-3, with D hard to call. CDR1 is SGHKS, CDR2 YYEKEE, per germline (reference sequence). The CDR3 is 15 residues long. V was clipped by 2 bases and J by 3 bases, with 13 bases between them. In DNA form, the CDR3 reads TGTGCCAGCAGCTTAACGGACCTTAGGACAGATACGCAGTATTTT. Translating gives CASSLTDLRTDTQYF.

The chain combines TRBV7-9 with TRBJ1-1; D is ambiguous. This CDR3 contains 14 residues. Looked up from germline, CDR1 is SEHNR and CDR2 is FQNEAQ (reference sequence). V gave up 0 bases and J gave up 4 bases, with 9 bases separating them. Written as DNA, the CDR3 is TGTGCCAGCAGCTTAGCGCAGGCGGTCACTGAAGCTTTCTTT. This sequence encodes CASSLAQAVTEAFF.